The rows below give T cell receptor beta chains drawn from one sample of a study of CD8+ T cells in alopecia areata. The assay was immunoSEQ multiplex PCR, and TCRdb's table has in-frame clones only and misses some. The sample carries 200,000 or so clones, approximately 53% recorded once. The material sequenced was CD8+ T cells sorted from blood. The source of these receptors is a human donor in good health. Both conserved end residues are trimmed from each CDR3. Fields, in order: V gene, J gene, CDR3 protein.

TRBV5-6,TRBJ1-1,ASSIGGGEAF
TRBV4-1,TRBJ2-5,ASSHSPPGAETQY
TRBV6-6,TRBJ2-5,ASSYGQGAETQY
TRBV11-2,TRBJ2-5,ASSLRGDFQETQY
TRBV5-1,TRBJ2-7,ASSFNRGDEQY
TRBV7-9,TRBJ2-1,ASSLPAGINEQF
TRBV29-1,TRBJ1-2,SVEEFTGATGYT
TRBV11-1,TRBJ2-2,ASSLLNTGELF
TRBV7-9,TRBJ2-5,ASSPPHQETQY
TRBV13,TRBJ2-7,ASSLLSGSYEQY
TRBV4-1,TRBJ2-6,ASSLGGRGGSGANVLT
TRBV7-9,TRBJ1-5,ASSSGGGAREQPQH
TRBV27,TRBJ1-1,ASSFGGSPEAF
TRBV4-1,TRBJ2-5,ASSRTGLRETQY
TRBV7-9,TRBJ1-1,ASSLRGGDTEAF
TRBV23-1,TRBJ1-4,ASTGTSNEKLF
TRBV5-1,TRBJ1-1,ASSWGQALNTEAF
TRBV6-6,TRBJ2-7,ASSPDRGRFYEQY
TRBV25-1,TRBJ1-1,ASIRDTENTEAF
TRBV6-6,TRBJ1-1,ASSFDKTQAF
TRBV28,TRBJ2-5,ASSPLQVSGETQY
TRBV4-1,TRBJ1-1,ASSQVGNTEAF
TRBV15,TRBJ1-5,ATSEGGDVKPQH
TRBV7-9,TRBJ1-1,ASSFGPVEAF
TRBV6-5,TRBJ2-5,ASSNRGFRETQY
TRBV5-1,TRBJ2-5,ASSLGLAGTWEETQY
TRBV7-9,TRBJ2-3,ASSRTTSDPTDTQY
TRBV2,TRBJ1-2,ASIGQAYGYT
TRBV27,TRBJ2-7,ASSFAASIYEQY
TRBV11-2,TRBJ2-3,ASSPLGQGGLSTDTQY
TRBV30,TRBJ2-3,AWSAGVSTDTQY
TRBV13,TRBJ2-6,ASSLRGGSSGANVLT
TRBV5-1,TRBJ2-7,ASSSSGGYEQY
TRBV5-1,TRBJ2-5,ASSPRQGGSQETQY
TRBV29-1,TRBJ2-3,SVEIPGTGGFTDTQY
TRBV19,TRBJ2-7,ASSLDRGYEQY
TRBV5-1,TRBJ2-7,ASSLTSYEQY
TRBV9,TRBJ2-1,ASSLKAHEQF
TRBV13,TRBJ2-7,ASSLGSYEQY
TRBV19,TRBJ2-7,ASSVDRPAYEQY
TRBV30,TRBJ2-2,AWSVGGTGSELF
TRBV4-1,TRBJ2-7,ASSLRVLGYEQY
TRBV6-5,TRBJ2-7,ASSYGSGRPSYEQY
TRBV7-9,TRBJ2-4,ASSLDSHIQY
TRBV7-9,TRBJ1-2,ASSMDYGYT
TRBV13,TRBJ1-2,ASSSTGNYGYT
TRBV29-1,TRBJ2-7,SVEEIPQGMSTYEQY
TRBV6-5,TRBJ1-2,ASTHSGGGYGYT
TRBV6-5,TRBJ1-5,ASSVKGLSNQPQH
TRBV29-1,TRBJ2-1,SVQGGGENEQF
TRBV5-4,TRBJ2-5,ASSLRGLGQETQY
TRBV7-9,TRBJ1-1,APAPWTTEAF
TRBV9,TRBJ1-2,ASSEAGSDGYT
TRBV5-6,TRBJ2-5,ASSLSLGAQETQY
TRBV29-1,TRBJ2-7,SVGSGEYEQY
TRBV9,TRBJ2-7,ASSMGLAGFAEQY
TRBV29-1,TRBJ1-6,SLSPADVETDSPLH
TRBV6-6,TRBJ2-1,ASIYGLAGGNEQF